This T cell receptor (beta chain) was documented in a study of blood T cell repertoires in COVID-19. In the study overall: Researchers got acute and convalescent COVID-19 samples from the United States, Italy and Spain. T cells, B-cell-depleted T cells, or PBMCs provided the cDNA or gDNA that served as material.

Original processing notes: Researchers report that nucleated cell counts were estimated from reference gene primer amplification. The data were produced by immunoSEQ multiplex PCR, yet TCRdb's version contains in-frame clones alone and is incomplete. V, J and clone size derive from that table, while D and trimming were established from the DNA sequence. This repertoire shows 70,000 to 95,000 clones, about 83% found once; its top ten account for roughly 27%. Germline V lookup: CDR1 DFQATT, CDR2 SNEGSKA (reference sequence). Between the trimmed V and J ends, which lost 7 bases and 1 base, there was a span of 7 bases. CDR3 length equals 11 residues.

V usage is TRBV20-1 and J usage is TRBJ1-2; D perhaps matches TRBD1 (5 bases). The TCR originated in a human donor in a cohort sampled during active COVID-19. Sequenced: peripheral blood. The CDR3 is CSGGSNYGYTF. In nucleotides, the CDR3 is TGCAGTGGGGGCAGTAACTATGGCTACACCTTC.